Listed here is a single TCR beta chain. Only a few counts were recorded for this clone. What antigen it recognizes has not been identified. Base quality data are lacking; no much larger clone is found one base away. The library was made by the immunoSEQ multiplex PCR assay. TCRbeta CDR3 sequencing was done by Adaptive Biotechnologies at survey depth, reporting CDR3 sequences, V/J genes, productive frequency and template counts. TCR beta CDR3 regions were amplified from genomic DNA instead of RNA. The study's own analysis went as follows. Pairwise repertoire overlap between tissues was quantified with Jensen-Shannon divergence, where 1 means complete divergence and 0 identical. Tissues were clustered by single-linkage agglomerative hierarchical clustering of pairwise JSD values, and the clustering results were displayed as dendrograms. GLIPH2 was run on all patient samples with simulation_depth 1000, kmer_min_depth 3, cdr3_length_cutoff 8, keeping groups with more than two unique CDR3s. A standardized tissue-overlap score was calculated by extrapolating Jaccard GLIPH-group overlap across patients to a standard repertoire size of 1000 clones. Linear mixed-effect models, with tissue as a fixed effect and individual as a random effect, were used to test how diversity related to clinical or experimental variables. What TCRdb holds here is the immuneACCESS table cut down to in-frame rearrangements. Part of the clones is not present; checked against another copy, under half of the missing clones reflect an unresolved V gene, and the others are unexplained. The V and J calls and clone size come from that table; D and trimming were worked out from the DNA. This sample has about 880 clones in its table, and 40% to 50% of those were observed once. The ten largest clonotypes hold 45% to 50% of the sample.

The record originates from a study of tissue T cells after allogeneic stem cell transplantation (dated 2022 in TCRdb). General notes on the study: All GVHD patients received grafts from donors, several unmodified and three CD34-selected to deplete T cells. When multiple samples of a tissue were available, H&E sections were reviewed by a pathologist, and samples with histologically apparent lymphocytes were prioritized for sequencing. Using research autopsies of patients with and without GVHD, plus mouse models of GVHD, the study profiled TCR beta repertoires across many tissues. The human arm was conducted as a prospective observational study, and neither blinding nor randomization was performed.

This specimen's time point label, interpreted: human tissue collected at research (rapid) autopsy. Over an approximately 3-year period, over 5 adult allo-HCT recipients with steroid-refractory GVHD were prospectively enrolled in a research-autopsy study. Gastrointestinal GVHD was present in all GVHD patients, several lines of GVHD-directed therapy were administered to all GVHD patients, and skin involvement was additionally present in 4 or 5 GVHD patients. After a median post-mortem interval of around 9.8 hours, autopsy tissues were collected, including GI sites from esophagus to rectum, liver, skin, and lymphoid organs such as spleen. Each autopsy specimen was bisected, with one portion flash-frozen in liquid nitrogen and the remainder formalin-fixed, and the outer muscle layers of GI specimens were removed. Genomic DNA was extracted from frozen tissues using the Mag-Bind Blood & Tissue DNA HDQ 96 Kit on a Chemagic 360 or the DNeasy Blood & Tissue Kit. Because of concern about red blood cell contamination, the extracted DNA went through further purification with the Genomic DNA Clean & Concentrator-25 kit.

Broader findings and caveats from the paper: Sampling depth was acknowledged as a limitation, and the patient cohort was both small and clinically heterogeneous. In both patients and mice, only a limited portion of the TCR repertoire detected in tissues was captured by blood and spleen T cells. The study did not determine which tissue TCRs were alloreactive or antigen-specific, and some clones might have been persisting host cells. Within patients, how anatomically similar tissues were was a major factor shaping TCR repertoire composition, regardless of disease or transplant status. Only a few T cell clones appeared in more than one patient, yet motif-based clustering showed tissue-specific repertoire signatures that were shared between patients.

CDR1 and CDR2 (MGHRA, YSYEKL) derive from the germline V gene. Its CDR3 holds 13 amino acids, cysteine through phenylalanine. The kept DNA is CDR3 alone, 39 bases in frame from the first base. The germline ends are 14 bases apart after V is trimmed by 1 base and J by 11 bases. This receptor was taken from a female patient aged 35 to 69 with steroid-refractory graft-versus-host disease after an allogeneic stem cell transplant. After transplantation, some T cells may belong to the graft donor instead of the recipient. Sequences were derived from kidney tissue, sampled at autopsy. The chain couples TRBV4-1 to TRBJ1-1; the D gene cannot be resolved reliably. The CDR3 corresponds to CASSQGRSYEAFF. The nucleotide sequence reads TGCGCCAGCAGCCAAGGCCGGTCCTACGAGGCTTTCTTT.